A single sample gave rise to the 17 T cell receptor beta chains below, sequenced in a study of blood T cell repertoires in COVID-19. Only in-frame clones appear in the TCRdb table, and some are missing; sequencing was by immunoSEQ multiplex PCR. The sample comprises roughly 86,000 clones, around nine tenths of which are singletons, and less than 5% rests with the top ten. The sample consisted of peripheral blood. Receptors originate from a man aged 45 to 65 with active or convalescent COVID-19.

This sequence joins TRBV11-2 and TRBJ2-3; possibly TRBD1 for D (5 bases). V lost 1 base and J lost 8, with 13 bases in between. Germline lookup yields CDR1 SGHAT and CDR2 FQNNGV. This CDR3 has 14 amino acids. CDR3 residues: CASSLALQGGTQYF. CDR3 nucleotide sequence: TGTGCCAGCAGCTTAGCGCTCCAGGGTGGTACGCAGTATTTT.

The chain joins TRBV28 to TRBJ1-1, with a possible D match to TRBD1 (6 bases). Deletions cut 7 bases from V and 5 bases from J, with 17 bases between. The CDR3 extends over 14 amino acids. Germline lookup yields CDR1 MDHEN and CDR2 SYDVKM. The CDR3 reads CASTDHRDGTEAFF. CDR3 nucleotides: TGTGCCAGCACCGACCACAGGGACGGAACTGAAGCTTTCTTT.

V gene TRBV3-1 (or the pseudogene TRBV3-2) combines with J gene TRBJ1-5; TRBD1 might be the D (6 bases). Trimming took 1 base from V and 4 from J, leaving 11 bases between them. The germline V gene encodes CDR1 LGHDT and CDR2 YNNKEL (reference sequence). The CDR3 is 15 amino acids. CDR3 loop: CASSQGFTGNQPQHF. CDR3 nucleotides: TGTGCCAGCAGCCAAGGATTTACAGGGAATCAGCCCCAGCATTTT.

The rearrangement links TRBV7-8 to TRBJ1-1; 11 nucleotides align to TRBD1. The CDR3 totals 15 residues. The V and J ends lost 4 bases and 2 bases, in that order; junction bases with no gene match: 3. Germline-derived CDR1 and CDR2 are SGHVS and FQNEAQ. CDR3: CASSSWTGGNTEAFF. Here the CDR3 DNA reads TGTGCCAGCAGCTCCTGGACAGGGGGCAACACTGAAGCTTTCTTT. The full variable domain, rest sourced from reference TRBV7-8 and TRBJ1-1, is GAGVSQSPRYKVAKRGQDVALRCDPISGHVSLFWYQQALGQGPEFLTYFQNEAQLDKSGLPSDRFFAERPEGSVSTLKIQRTQQEDSAVYLCASSSWTGGNTEAFFGQGTRLTVV.

The chain carries TRBV2 and TRBJ1-4; D ambiguous. Trimming took 5 bases from V and 10 from J, leaving 5 bases between them. CDR1 and CDR2 from the germline V gene are SNHLY and FYNNEI. This CDR3 has 10 residues. CDR3 residues: CASSYGKLFF. The CDR3 DNA sequence: TGTGCCAGCAGTTACGGAAAACTGTTTTTT.

The chain uses TRBV24-1 and TRBJ1-2; 8 nucleotides agree with TRBD1. The junction had 5 bases not matched to a gene; V was cut back by 4 bases and J by 2 bases. The CDR3 is made up of 15 amino acids. The germline V gene has CDR1 KGHDR and CDR2 SFDVKD. CDR3 loop: CATSDRQGPNYGYTF. The CDR3 DNA reads TGTGCCACCAGTGACCGACAGGGGCCAAACTATGGCTACACCTTC.

The rearrangement joins TRBV28 to TRBJ1-4; 10 nucleotides line up with TRBD1. Per the germline V gene, CDR1 is MDHEN and CDR2 is SYDVKM. J gave up 8 bases and V 7 bases, and 7 bases lay outside the gene matches. CDR3 length equals 14 residues. The CDR3 loop is CASISGQGNEKLFF. The CDR3 DNA is TGTGCCAGCATCTCGGGACAGGGGAACGAAAAACTGTTTTTT.

V usage is TRBV9 and J usage is TRBJ2-1; 8 bases are a match to TRBD2. Germline V CDR1 and CDR2: SGDLS, YYNGEE. V shed 4 bases and J 7 bases; nucleotides not matched to a gene: 10. The CDR3 consists of 15 residues. For the CDR3, the DNA is TGTGCCAGCAGCCCCCACGCGGGGGGTAAGAATGAGCAGTTCTTC. It yields the protein CASSPHAGGKNEQFF.

The chain recombines TRBV14 with TRBJ2-1, with TRBD2 identical over 7 bases. Germline CDR1 and CDR2: SGHDN and FVKESK. The ends lost 4 bases at V and 7 bases at J; junction bases unmatched: 10. There are 15 residues in the CDR3. Written as DNA, the CDR3 is TGTGCCAGCAGCCCTATTGGACTAGGTGAAAATGAGCAGTTCTTC. Translation: CASSPIGLGENEQFF.

This chain joins TRBV7-2 and TRBJ2-5; possible D gene TRBD2, 6 bases. Germline V gives CDR1 SGHTA, CDR2 FQGNSA. CDR3 length: 17 amino acids. Trimming left V 5 bases short and J 1 base short, with 20 bases between. The CDR3, as DNA: TGTGCCAGCAGCCCCCAGTGGATTAGCGGACCCCAAGAGACCCAGTACTTC. Protein: CASSPQWISGPQETQYF.

The rearrangement links TRBV27 to TRBJ2-5; perhaps TRBD1 as D (6 bases). With 5 bases removed from V and 2 bases from J, the gap between germline ends came to 12 bases. The CDR3 has 14 residues. Per the germline V gene, CDR1 is MNHEY and CDR2 is SMNVEV (reference sequence). CDR3 coding DNA: TGTGCCAGCAGTCCCCGACAGGATCAAGAGACCCAGTACTTC. It translates to CASSPRQDQETQYF.

The chain carries TRBV30 and TRBJ2-1; D might be TRBD2 (6 bases). CDR3 length: 13 amino acids. Germline assignment: CDR1 GTSNPN and CDR2 SVGIG (reference sequence). V lost 2 bases to trimming and J lost 10 bases, with 15 bases between them. CDR3 nucleotides: TGTGCCTGGAGTTTGGCATTCCGGGGGGAGCAGTTCTTC. Translation gives CAWSLAFRGEQFF.

This sequence joins TRBV25-1 and TRBJ2-2; the D gene is possibly TRBD1 (6 bases). Germline CDR1 reads MGHDK; CDR2 reads SYGVNS. The CDR3 consists of 16 residues. Trimming removed 2 bases from V and 3 bases from J, with 13 bases in between. The CDR3 DNA reads TGTGCCAGCAGTGAAGTTAGGGGGACGGACACCGGGGAGCTGTTTTTT. Translation: CASSEVRGTDTGELFF.

This clone has more than one count but fewer than ten. The DNA of the CDR3 is TGTGCCAGCAGTTATCCGATAACTGGACTAGCGGCAGATACGCAGTATTTT. It encodes CASSYPITGLAADTQYF. This sequence joins TRBV6-2 or TRBV6-3 and TRBJ2-3; 10 bases agree with TRBD2. This CDR3 contains 17 residues. Trimming removed 3 bases from V and 4 bases from J; junction bases left unmatched: 10. The V gene's germline CDR1 is MNHEY and CDR2 SVGEGT.

This clone was seen only once. The chain employs TRBV30 and TRBJ1-5, with TRBD1 matching 7 bases. With 5 bases clipped from V and 0 bases from J, the junction kept 13 bases outside the gene matches. This CDR3 is built from 17 residues. CDR1 GTSNPN and CDR2 SVGIG come from the germline V gene (reference sequence). This CDR3 reads CAWWAGTVVYSNQPQHF. CDR3 DNA sequence: TGTGCCTGGTGGGCCGGGACAGTAGTCTATAGCAATCAGCCCCAGCATTTT.

This clone was seen only a few times. J is TRBJ2-7 and V is TRBV7-9, with 7 positions matching TRBD2. Germline-derived CDR1 and CDR2 are SEHNR and FQNEAQ (reference sequence). The CDR3 totals 15 residues. The J segment lost 2 bases and the V segment lost 0 bases, leaving 4 bases of the junction unmatched. The CDR3 DNA reads as TGTGCCAGCAGCTTAGCGCCCGCGGGGGCCTACGAGCAGTACTTC. Protein: CASSLAPAGAYEQYF. The complete variable domain, with remaining parts taken from reference TRBV7-9 and TRBJ2-7, reads DTGVSQNPRHKITKRGQNVTFRCDPISEHNRLYWYRQTLGQGPEFLTYFQNEAQLEKSRLLSDRFSAERPKGSFSTLEIQRTEQGDSAMYLCASSLAPAGAYEQYFGPGTRLTVT.

The chain couples TRBV7-9 to TRBJ2-7; a weak D match, TRBD1 (7 bases). Per germline, CDR1 SEHNR and CDR2 FQNEAQ (reference sequence). The V and J ends lost 4 bases and 9 bases respectively, with 19 bases between them. CDR3 length equals 14 residues. Here the CDR3 reads CASSSSGGTEGQYF. CDR3 DNA sequence: TGTGCCAGCAGCTCTAGTGGCGGGACAGAGGGGCAGTACTTC.